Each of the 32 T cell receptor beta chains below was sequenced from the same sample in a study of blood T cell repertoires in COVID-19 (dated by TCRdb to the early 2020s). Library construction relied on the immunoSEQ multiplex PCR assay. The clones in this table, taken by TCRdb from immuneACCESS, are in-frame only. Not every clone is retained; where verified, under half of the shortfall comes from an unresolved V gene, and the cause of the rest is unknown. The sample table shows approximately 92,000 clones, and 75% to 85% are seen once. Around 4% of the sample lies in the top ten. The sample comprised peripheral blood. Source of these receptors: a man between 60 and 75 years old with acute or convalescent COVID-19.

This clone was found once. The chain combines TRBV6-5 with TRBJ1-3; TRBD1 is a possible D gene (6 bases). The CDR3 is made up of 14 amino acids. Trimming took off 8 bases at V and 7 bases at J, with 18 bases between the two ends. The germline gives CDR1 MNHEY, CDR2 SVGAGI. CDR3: CASYFSGGANTIYF. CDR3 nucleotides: TGTGCCAGCTATTTTAGCGGGGGGGCCAACACCATATATTTT.

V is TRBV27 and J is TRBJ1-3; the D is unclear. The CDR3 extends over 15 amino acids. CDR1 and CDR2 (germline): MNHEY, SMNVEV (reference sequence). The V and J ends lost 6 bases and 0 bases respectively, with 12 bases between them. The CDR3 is CASRAGPSSGNTIYF. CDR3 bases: TGTGCCAGCAGGGCAGGTCCCAGCTCTGGAAACACCATATATTTT.

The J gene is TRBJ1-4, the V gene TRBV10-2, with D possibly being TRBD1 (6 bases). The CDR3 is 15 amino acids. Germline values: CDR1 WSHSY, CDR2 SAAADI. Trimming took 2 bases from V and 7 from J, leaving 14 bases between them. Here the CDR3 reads CASSEGQFGGEKLFF. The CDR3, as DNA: TGCGCCAGCAGTGAGGGACAGTTTGGGGGTGAAAAACTGTTTTTT.

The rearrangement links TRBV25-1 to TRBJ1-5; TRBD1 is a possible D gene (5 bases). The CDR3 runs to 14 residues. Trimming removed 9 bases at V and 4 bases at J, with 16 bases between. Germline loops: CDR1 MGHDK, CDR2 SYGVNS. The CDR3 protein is CASRQSGNNQPQHF. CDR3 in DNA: TGTGCCAGTCGCCAATCAGGGAATAATCAGCCCCAGCATTTT.

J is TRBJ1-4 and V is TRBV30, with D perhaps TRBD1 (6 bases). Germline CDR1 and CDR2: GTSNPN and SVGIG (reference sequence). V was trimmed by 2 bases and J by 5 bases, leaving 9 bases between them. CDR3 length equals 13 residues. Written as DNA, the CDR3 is TGTGCCTGGAGTAGGGACAACAATGAAAAACTGTTTTTT. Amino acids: CAWSRDNNEKLFF.

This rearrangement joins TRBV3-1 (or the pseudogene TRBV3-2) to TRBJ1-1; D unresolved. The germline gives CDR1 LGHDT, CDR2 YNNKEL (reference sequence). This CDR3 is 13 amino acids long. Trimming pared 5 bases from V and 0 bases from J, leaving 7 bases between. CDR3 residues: CASSSTVNTEAFF. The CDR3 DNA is TGTGCCAGCAGCTCAACAGTGAACACTGAAGCTTTCTTT.

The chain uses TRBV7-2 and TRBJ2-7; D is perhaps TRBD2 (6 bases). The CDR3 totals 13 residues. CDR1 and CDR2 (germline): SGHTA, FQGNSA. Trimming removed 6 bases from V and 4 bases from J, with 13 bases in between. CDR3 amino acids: CASSIFGGYEQYV. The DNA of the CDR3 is TGTGCCAGCAGTATATTCGGGGGATACGAGCAGTACGTC.

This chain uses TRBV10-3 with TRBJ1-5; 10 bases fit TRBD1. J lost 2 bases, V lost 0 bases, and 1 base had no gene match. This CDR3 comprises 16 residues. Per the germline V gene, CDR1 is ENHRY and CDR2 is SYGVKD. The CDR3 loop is CAISESGTGGNQPQHF. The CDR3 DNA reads TGTGCCATCAGTGAGTCCGGGACAGGGGGCAATCAGCCCCAGCATTTT.

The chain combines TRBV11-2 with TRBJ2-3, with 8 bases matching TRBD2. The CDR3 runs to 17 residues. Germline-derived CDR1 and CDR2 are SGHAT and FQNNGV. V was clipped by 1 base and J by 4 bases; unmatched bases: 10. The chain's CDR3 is CASSLGKSGSRADTQYF. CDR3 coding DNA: TGTGCCAGCAGCTTAGGGAAGAGCGGGAGTCGAGCAGATACGCAGTATTTT.

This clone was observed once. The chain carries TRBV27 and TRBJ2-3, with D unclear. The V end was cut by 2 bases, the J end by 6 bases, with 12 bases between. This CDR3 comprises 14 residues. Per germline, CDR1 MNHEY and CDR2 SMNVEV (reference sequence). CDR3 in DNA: TGTGCCAGCAGTTTAGCTAGGATTAGGGATACGCAGTATTTT. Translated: CASSLARIRDTQYF.

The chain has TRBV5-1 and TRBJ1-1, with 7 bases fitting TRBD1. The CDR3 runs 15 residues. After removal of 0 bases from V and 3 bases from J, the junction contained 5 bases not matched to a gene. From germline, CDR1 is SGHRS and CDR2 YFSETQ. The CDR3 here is CASSLETGADTEAFF. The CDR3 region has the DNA TGCGCCAGCAGCTTGGAAACAGGGGCGGACACTGAAGCTTTCTTT.

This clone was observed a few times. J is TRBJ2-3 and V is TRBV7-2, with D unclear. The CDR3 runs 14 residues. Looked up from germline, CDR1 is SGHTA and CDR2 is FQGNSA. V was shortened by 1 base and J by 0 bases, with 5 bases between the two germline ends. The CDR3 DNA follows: TGTGCCAGCAGCTTAGACAGAAGCACAGATACGCAGTATTTT. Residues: CASSLDRSTDTQYF.

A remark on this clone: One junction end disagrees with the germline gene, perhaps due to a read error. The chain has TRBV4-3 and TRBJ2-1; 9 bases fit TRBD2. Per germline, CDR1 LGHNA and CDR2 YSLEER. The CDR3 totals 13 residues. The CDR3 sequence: CASSQDRGTSKVF. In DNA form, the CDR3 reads TGCGCCAGCAGCCAAGATCGCGGGACTAGCAAGGTCTTC.

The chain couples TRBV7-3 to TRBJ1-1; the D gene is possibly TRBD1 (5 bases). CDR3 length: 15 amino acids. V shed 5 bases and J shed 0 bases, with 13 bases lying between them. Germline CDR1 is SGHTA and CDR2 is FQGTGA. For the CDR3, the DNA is TGTGCCAGCAGCCCTCCCGGAGGGGTGAACACTGAAGCTTTCTTT. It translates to CASSPPGGVNTEAFF.

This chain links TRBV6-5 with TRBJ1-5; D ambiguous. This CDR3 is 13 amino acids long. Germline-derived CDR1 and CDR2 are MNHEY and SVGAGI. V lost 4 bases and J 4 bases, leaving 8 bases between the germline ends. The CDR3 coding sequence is TGTGCCAGCAGTTCCCGGGGTAATCAGCCCCAGCATTTT. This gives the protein CASSSRGNQPQHF.

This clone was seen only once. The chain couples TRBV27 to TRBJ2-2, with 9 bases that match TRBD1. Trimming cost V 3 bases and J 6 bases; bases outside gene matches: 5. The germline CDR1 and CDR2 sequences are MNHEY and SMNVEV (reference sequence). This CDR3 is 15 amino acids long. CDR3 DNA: TGTGCCAGCAGTTTTTTGACAGGGGGGTCCGGGGAGCTGTTTTTT. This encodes CASSFLTGGSGELFF.

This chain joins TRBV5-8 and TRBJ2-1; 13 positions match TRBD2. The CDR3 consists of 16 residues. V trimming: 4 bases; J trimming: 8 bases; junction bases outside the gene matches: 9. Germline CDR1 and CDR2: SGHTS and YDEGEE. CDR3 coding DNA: TGTGCCAGCAGCCTACTAGCGGGGGGGAAATCTTATGAGCAGTTCTTC. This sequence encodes CASSLLAGGKSYEQFF.

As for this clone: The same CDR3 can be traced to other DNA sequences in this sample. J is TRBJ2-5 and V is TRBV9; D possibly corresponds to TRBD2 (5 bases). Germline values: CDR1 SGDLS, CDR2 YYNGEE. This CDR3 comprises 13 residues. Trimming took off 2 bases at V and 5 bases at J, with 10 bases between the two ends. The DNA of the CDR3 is TGTGCCAGCAGCGTCGAGGGAAGGGAGACCCAGTACTTC. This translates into CASSVEGRETQYF.

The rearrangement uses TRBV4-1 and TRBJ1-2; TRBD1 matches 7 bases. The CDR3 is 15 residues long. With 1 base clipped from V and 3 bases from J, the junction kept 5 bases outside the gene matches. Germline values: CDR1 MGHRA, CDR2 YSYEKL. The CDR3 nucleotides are TGCGCCAGCAGCCAAGGACAGGGAGTTTACTATGGCTACACCTTC. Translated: CASSQGQGVYYGYTF.

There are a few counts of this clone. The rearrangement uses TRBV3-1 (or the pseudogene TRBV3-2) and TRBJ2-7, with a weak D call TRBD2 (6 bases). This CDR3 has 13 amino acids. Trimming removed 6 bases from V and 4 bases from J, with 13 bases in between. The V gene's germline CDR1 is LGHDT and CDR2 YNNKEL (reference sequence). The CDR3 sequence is CASSTGLQYEQYF. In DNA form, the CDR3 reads TGTGCCAGCAGTACGGGACTTCAATACGAGCAGTACTTC.

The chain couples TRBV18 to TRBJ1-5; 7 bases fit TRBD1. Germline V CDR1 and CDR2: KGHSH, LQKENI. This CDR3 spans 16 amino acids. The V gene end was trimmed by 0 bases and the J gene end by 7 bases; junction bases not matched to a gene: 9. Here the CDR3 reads CASSPPGQGEKQPQHF. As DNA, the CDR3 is TGTGCCAGCTCACCACCGGGGCAGGGGGAAAAACAGCCCCAGCATTTT.

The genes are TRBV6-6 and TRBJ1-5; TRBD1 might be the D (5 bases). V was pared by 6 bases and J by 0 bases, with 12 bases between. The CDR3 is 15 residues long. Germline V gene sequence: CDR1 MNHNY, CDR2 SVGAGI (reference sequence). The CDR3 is CASRPGQYSNQPQHF. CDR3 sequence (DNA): TGTGCCAGCAGACCAGGACAATATAGCAATCAGCCCCAGCATTTT.

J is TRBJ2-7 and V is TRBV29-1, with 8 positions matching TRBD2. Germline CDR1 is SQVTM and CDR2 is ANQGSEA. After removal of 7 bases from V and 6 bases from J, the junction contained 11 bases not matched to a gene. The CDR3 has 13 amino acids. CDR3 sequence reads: CSAYAGGRGEQYF. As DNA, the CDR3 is TGCAGCGCTTATGCGGGGGGCCGAGGCGAGCAGTACTTC.

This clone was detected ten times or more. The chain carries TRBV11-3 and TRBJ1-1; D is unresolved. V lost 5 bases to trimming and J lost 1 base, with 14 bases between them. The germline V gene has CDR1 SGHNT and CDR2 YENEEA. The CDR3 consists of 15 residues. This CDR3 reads CASSTDPRENTEAFF. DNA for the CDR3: TGTGCCAGCAGCACGGACCCTCGGGAGAACACTGAAGCTTTCTTT. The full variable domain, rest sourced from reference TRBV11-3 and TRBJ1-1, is EAGVVQSPRYKIIEKKQPVAFWCNPISGHNTLYWYLQNLGQGPELLIRYENEEAVDDSQLPKDRFSAERLKGVDSTLKIQPAELGDSAVYLCASSTDPRENTEAFFGQGTRLTVV.

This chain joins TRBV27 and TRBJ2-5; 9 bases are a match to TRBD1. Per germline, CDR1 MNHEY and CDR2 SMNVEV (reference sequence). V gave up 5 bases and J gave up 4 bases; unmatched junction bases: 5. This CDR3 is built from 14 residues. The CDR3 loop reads CASSLTGGRETQYF. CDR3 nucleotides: TGTGCCAGCAGTCTAACAGGGGGCAGAGAGACCCAGTACTTC.

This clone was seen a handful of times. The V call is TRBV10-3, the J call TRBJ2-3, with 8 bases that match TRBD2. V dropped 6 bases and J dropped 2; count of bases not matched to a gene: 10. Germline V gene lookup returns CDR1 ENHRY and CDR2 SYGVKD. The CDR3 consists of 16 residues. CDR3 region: CAISNHSGITTDTQYF. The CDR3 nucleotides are TGTGCCATCAGCAATCATAGCGGGATTACCACAGATACGCAGTATTTT.

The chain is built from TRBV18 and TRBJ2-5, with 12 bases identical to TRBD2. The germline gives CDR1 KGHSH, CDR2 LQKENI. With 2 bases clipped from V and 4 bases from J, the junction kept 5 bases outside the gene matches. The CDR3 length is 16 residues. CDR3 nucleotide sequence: TGTGCCAGCTCACCAAAACTAGCGGGAGGTTTAGAGACCCAGTACTTC. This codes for CASSPKLAGGLETQYF.

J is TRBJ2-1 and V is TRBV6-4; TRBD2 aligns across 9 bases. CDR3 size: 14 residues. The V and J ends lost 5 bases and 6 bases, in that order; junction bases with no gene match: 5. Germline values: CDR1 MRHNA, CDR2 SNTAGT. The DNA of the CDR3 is TGTGCCAGCAGTTCCGGGACTAGCCTCAATGAGCAGTTCTTC. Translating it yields CASSSGTSLNEQFF.

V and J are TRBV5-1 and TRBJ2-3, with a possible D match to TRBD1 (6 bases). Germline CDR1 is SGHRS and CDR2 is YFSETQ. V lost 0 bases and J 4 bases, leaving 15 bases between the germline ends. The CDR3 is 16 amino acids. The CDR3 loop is CASSLAPGDLPDTQYF. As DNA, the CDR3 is TGCGCCAGCAGCTTGGCGCCAGGGGATCTTCCAGATACGCAGTATTTT.

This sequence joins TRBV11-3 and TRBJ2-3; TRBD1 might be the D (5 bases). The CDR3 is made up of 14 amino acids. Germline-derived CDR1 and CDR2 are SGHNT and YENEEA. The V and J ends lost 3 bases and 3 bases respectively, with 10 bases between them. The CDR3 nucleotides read TGTGCCAGCAGCTTCGTCCAGGGAACAGATACGCAGTATTTT. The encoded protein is CASSFVQGTDTQYF.

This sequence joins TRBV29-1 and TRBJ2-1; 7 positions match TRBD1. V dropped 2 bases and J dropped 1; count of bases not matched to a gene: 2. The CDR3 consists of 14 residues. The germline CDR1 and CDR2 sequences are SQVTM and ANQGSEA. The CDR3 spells CSVERDSSYNEQFF. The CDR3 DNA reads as TGCAGCGTTGAAAGGGACAGTTCCTACAATGAGCAGTTCTTC.

The CDR3 DNA reads as TGCGCCAGCAGTGAGGCCAGGGGTGGCTACACCTTC. Translation gives CASSEARGGYTF. This chain connects TRBV10-2 to TRBJ1-2; TRBD1 might be the D (6 bases). This CDR3 spans 12 amino acids. V was clipped by 2 bases and J by 7 bases, with 8 bases between them. The V gene's germline CDR1 is WSHSY and CDR2 SAAADI.